The rows below give T cell receptor beta chains drawn from one sample of a study of blood T cell repertoires in COVID-19. Using immunoSEQ multiplex PCR, the repertoire was profiled, and TCRdb retains in-frame clones only, with some absent. The sample has fewer than 200,000 clones; 80% to 90% are singletons. Sequencing input: PBMCs or T cells enriched from blood (not recorded which). These receptors were collected from a man between 50 and 59 years old who had recovered from COVID-19. Both conserved end residues are part of each CDR3.

TRBV18 CASSPSLQGAYNEQFF
TRBV19 CASNGYSNQPQHF
TRBV19 CASSVSGTGGRGEQFF
TRBV18 CASSPGQTGTGNTIYF
TRBV28 CASSLPDNTEAFF
TRBV7-7 CASSLGPDRGTTNYGYTF
TRBV5-1 CASSRQGLDEKLFF
TRBV18 CASSPGTGFGYTF
TRBV7-9 CASSSGVNYGYTF
TRBV5-4 CASTAGGPNTDTQYF
TRBV3-1/TRBV3-2 CASRASGGASGELFF
TRBV9 CASSSTSGTSYNEQFF
TRBV7-5 CVRSRHGTPNTGELFF
TRBV6-5 CASRGQESNTIYF
TRBV28 CASSPAGGSRSYEQYF
TRBV5-1 CASKREGSLNTEAFF
TRBV7-3 CASSSRDTPLAF
TRBV2 CASRDRGGNQPQHF
TRBV6-6 CASTLLASDTQYF
TRBV30 CAWGRTRSGANVLTF
TRBV19 CASSPHRVHQPQHF
TRBV2 CASSDGNRGTGELFF
TRBV7-9 CASSLMQGGTEAFF
TRBV9 CASSPRPAAAINIQYF
TRBV19 CASSISQGAVNYGYTF
TRBV12-3/TRBV12-4 CASSLSGNTIYF
TRBV15 CATSIDRGFPRYTF
TRBV2 CASRETGPNTGELFF
TRBV14 CASSPGQARNTGELFF
TRBV10-2 CASSEQGSFTEAFF
TRBV7-2 CASSHYNEGQGGGYTF
TRBV27 CASSGREGNSPLHF
TRBV7-9 CASSPSGTGGNTIYF
TRBV5-5 CASSTRQPYEQYF
TRBV2 CASSEGRLGQGRNQPQHF
TRBV9 CASSTDRSTDTQYF
TRBV21-1 CASSPIEVDGYTF
TRBV2 CASSAGTGNSPLHF
TRBV5-1 CASSLAGVPEAFF
TRBV3-1/TRBV3-2 CASSARWTVQETQYF
TRBV20-1 CSATLGDEQYF
TRBV5-1 CASSLLGDYGYTF
TRBV5-8 CASSLLVQGARSGNTIYF
TRBV18 CASSPNGQARNTIYF
TRBV5-1 CASSSIEGTGELFF
TRBV27 CASSWGGDGSPLHF
TRBV6-1 CASSDGQGGYGYTF
TRBV6-5 CASSYSQGGLYTF
TRBV30 CAWTGIPGNTIYF
TRBV9 CASSVEGGNPSEQYF
TRBV19 CASSSSGIRGRYEQFF
TRBV30 CAWSRTRLRTGGLYGYTF
TRBV5-1 CASSLGQGTGNTIYF
TRBV30 CAWTLGGPSNQPQHF